The 21 T cell receptor beta chains below come from one sample, sequenced in a study of early T cells in non-severe SARS-CoV-2 infection. TCRdb analysed the 5' RACE reads with MiXCR anew, one entry per CDR3 protein. The sample holds roughly 45,000 distinct CDR3 sequences, around 11% seen once. The sequenced material came from whole blood. The receptors were gathered from an adult who was a healthcare worker with PCR-confirmed SARS-CoV-2 infection or an uninfected control (not recorded which).

This clonotype was seen ten or more times. V gene TRBV9 combines with J gene TRBJ2-2, with 7 bases lining up with TRBD1. Germline loops: CDR1 SGDLS, CDR2 YYNGEE. The V segment lost 1 base and the J segment 0 bases; nucleotides outside the gene matches: 3. The CDR3 contains 16 residues. CDR3 protein: CASSVPTGTNTGELFF. Here the CDR3 DNA reads TGTGCCAGCAGCGTACCGACAGGGACGAACACCGGGGAGCTGTTTTTT.

This clonotype turned up a few times. The rearrangement links TRBV20-1 to TRBJ1-1; D gene unclear. This CDR3 is built from 15 residues. CDR1 DFQATT and CDR2 SNEGSKA come from the germline V gene (reference sequence). Trimming pared 0 bases from V and 0 bases from J, leaving 11 bases between. CDR3 in DNA: TGCAGTGCTAGAGATTCGTGGATATTGAACACTGAAGCTTTCTTT. It is translated as CSARDSWILNTEAFF.

This chain joins TRBV11-2 and TRBJ2-7; D is unresolved. Germline V CDR1 and CDR2: SGHAT, FQNNGV. The V gene lost 5 bases and the J gene lost 5 bases, with 10 bases spanning the gap. The length of the CDR3 is 12 residues. In DNA form, the CDR3 reads TGTGCCAGCAGCCCCGCTCGGGACGAGCAGTACTTC. Amino acids: CASSPARDEQYF.

The V and J genes are TRBV4-3 and TRBJ2-2; D is perhaps TRBD2 (5 bases). The germline V and J ends were trimmed by 2 bases and 8 bases, with 12 bases remaining between them. The CDR3 has 14 amino acids. Germline V gene lookup returns CDR1 LGHNA and CDR2 YSLEER. The DNA of the CDR3 is TGCGCCAGCAGCCAAACGCGGGTCGGTGGGGAGCTGTTTTTT. Translation gives CASSQTRVGGELFF.

There are many counts of this clonotype. The J gene is TRBJ1-4, the V gene TRBV19, with D possibly TRBD1 on 5 matching bases. The germline gives CDR1 LNHDA, CDR2 SQIVND (reference sequence). V dropped 4 bases and J dropped 3 bases, with 12 bases sitting between them. The CDR3 consists of 15 residues. The CDR3 protein is CASSKPGGANEKLFF. In DNA form, the CDR3 reads TGTGCCAGTAGTAAGCCCGGAGGGGCTAATGAAAAACTGTTTTTT.

For this clonotype: It may be a read error: a sequence one base away is much more abundant. V gene TRBV20-1 combines with J gene TRBJ2-1; 13 nucleotides agree with TRBD2. V shed 8 bases and J 3 bases; nucleotides not matched to a gene: 7. The CDR3 consists of 15 residues. Germline V gene lookup returns CDR1 DFQATT and CDR2 SNEGSKA (reference sequence). The CDR3 DNA is TGCAGTACCCTTGGACTAGCGGGAGTCTACAATGAGCAGTTCTTC. Protein: CSTLGLAGVYNEQFF.

This clonotype has only a few counts. V gene TRBV3-1 combines with J gene TRBJ2-5; D is perhaps TRBD2 (6 bases). The CDR3 sequence is 16 residues long. V was shortened by 1 base and J by 0 bases, with 12 bases between the two germline ends. Germline-derived CDR1 and CDR2 are LGHDT and YNNKEL (reference sequence). For the CDR3, the DNA is TGTGCCAGCAGCCAAGTGGTAGGAGGGAACCAAGAGACCCAGTACTTC. This gives the protein CASSQVVGGNQETQYF.

This chain links TRBV5-1 with TRBJ2-1, with D perhaps assigned TRBD1 or TRBD2 (5 bases each). In germline, CDR1 is SGHRS, CDR2 YFSETQ. V was pared by 4 bases and J by 6 bases, with 14 bases between. The CDR3 is 14 amino acids. CDR3: CASSPRGIPNEQFF. Written as DNA, the CDR3 is TGCGCCAGCAGCCCGAGGGGAATTCCCAATGAGCAGTTCTTC.

This clonotype has just a few counts. The chain has TRBV20-1 and TRBJ2-3, with D unresolved. CDR3 length: 16 residues. Deletions cut 4 bases from V and 3 bases from J, with 20 bases between. Germline loops: CDR1 DFQATT, CDR2 SNEGSKA (reference sequence). Here the CDR3 reads CSATNPVGFRTDTQYF. For the CDR3, the DNA is TGCAGTGCTACAAACCCCGTCGGATTTAGGACAGATACGCAGTATTTT.

This clonotype has ten or more counts. This chain connects TRBV27 to TRBJ2-5, with 9 bases matching TRBD2. Germline CDR1 reads MNHEY; CDR2 reads SMNVEV (reference sequence). The CDR3 has 15 residues. V was pared by 5 bases and J by 2 bases, with 6 bases of the junction left unmatched. Here the CDR3 reads CASSASGGPQETQYF. In DNA, the CDR3 is TGTGCCAGCAGTGCAAGCGGGGGGCCTCAAGAGACCCAGTACTTC.

This clonotype was recorded many times. The rearrangement links TRBV10-3 to TRBJ2-7; 7 bases align to TRBD2. From germline, CDR1 is ENHRY and CDR2 SYGVKD. V lost 5 bases, J lost 7 bases, and 2 bases stayed unmatched. The length of the CDR3 is 11 residues. CDR3 bases: TGTGCCATCAGTCCCGGGAGGGAGCAGTACTTC. This sequence encodes CAISPGREQYF.

This clonotype was observed a handful of times. V gene TRBV20-1 combines with J gene TRBJ1-2; D might be TRBD1 (5 bases). V lost 4 bases, J lost 5 bases, and 11 bases lay in between. This CDR3 region has 12 residues. Germline V gives CDR1 DFQATT, CDR2 SNEGSKA (reference sequence). The CDR3 DNA is TGCAGTGCTACAGGAGGGGCTTATGGCTACACCTTC. Translating gives CSATGGAYGYTF.

There are many counts of this clonotype. The J gene is TRBJ1-1, the V gene TRBV27, with D hard to call. V was cut by 8 bases and J by 4 bases, with 29 bases left in between. CDR3 length: 18 residues. From germline, CDR1 is MNHEY and CDR2 SMNVEV (reference sequence). The CDR3 here is CASSPATPKQLLGTEAFF. DNA of the CDR3: TGTGCCAGCTCGCCTGCAACCCCCAAACAGTTGCTGGGCACTGAAGCTTTCTTT.

V usage is TRBV20-1 and J usage is TRBJ1-1; TRBD1 might be the D (5 bases). Trimming pared 4 bases from V and 1 base from J, leaving 10 bases between. Germline CDR1 and CDR2: DFQATT and SNEGSKA (reference sequence). The CDR3 sequence is 13 residues long. The CDR3 nucleotides read TGCAGTGCTATAGGCCAGGGGAACACTGAAGCTTTCTTT. Encoded protein: CSAIGQGNTEAFF.

The V and J genes are TRBV7-8 and TRBJ2-2; D not resolved. Trimming removed 1 base at V and 5 bases at J, with 11 bases between. CDR1 SGHVS and CDR2 FQNEAQ come from the germline V gene. The CDR3 has 15 residues. The CDR3 is CASSLEGRRTGELFF. The CDR3 nucleotides are TGTGCCAGCAGCTTAGAAGGGCGTAGGACCGGGGAGCTGTTTTTT.

This clonotype was seen more than once but under ten times. The rearrangement joins TRBV5-1 to TRBJ2-5, with 11 bases lining up with TRBD2. V dropped 4 bases and J dropped 3; count of bases not matched to a gene: 2. The CDR3 extends over 14 amino acids. Germline V gene sequence: CDR1 SGHRS, CDR2 YFSETQ. For the CDR3, the DNA is TGCGCCAGCAGCCCGACTAGCGGGGAAGAGACCCAGTACTTC. Translation gives CASSPTSGEETQYF.

There are many counts of this clonotype. This chain uses TRBV6-5 with TRBJ1-6; no firm D call. The CDR3 is 13 residues long. V was cut by 8 bases and J by 9 bases, with 14 bases left in between. Germline V lookup: CDR1 MNHEY, CDR2 SVGAGI. CDR3 DNA sequence: TGTGCCAGCCAGTTGACGGCGGGTTCACCCCTCCACTTT. Residues: CASQLTAGSPLHF.

This clonotype showed up just a few times. This chain links TRBV18 with TRBJ2-7; a possible D gene is TRBD2 (6 bases). Germline V CDR1 and CDR2: KGHSH, LQKENI. V was pared by 4 bases and J by 0 bases, with 22 bases between. There are 18 residues in the CDR3. CDR3 protein: CASSQPPTSRLSSYEQYF. The CDR3 DNA follows: TGTGCCAGCTCACAACCGCCTACTAGCCGACTTAGCTCCTACGAGCAGTACTTC.

The chain joins TRBV29-1 to TRBJ2-7; 8 bases match TRBD1. Trimming removed 6 bases from V and 5 bases from J; junction bases left unmatched: 3. The CDR3 is 11 amino acids. In germline, CDR1 is SQVTM, CDR2 ANQGSEA. The CDR3 nucleotides read TGCAGCGTGCGACAGGGGAACGAGCAGTACTTC. This gives the protein CSVRQGNEQYF.

This clonotype showed up many times. This rearrangement joins TRBV5-4 to TRBJ2-7; perhaps TRBD1 as D (5 bases). CDR3 size: 13 residues. CDR1 SGHNT and CDR2 YYREEE come from the germline V gene (reference sequence). Trimming pared 0 bases from V and 3 bases from J, leaving 7 bases between. The CDR3 region has the DNA TGTGCCAGCAGCTTGGGCGGACACTACGAGCAGTACTTC. Amino acids: CASSLGGHYEQYF.

This chain connects TRBV14 to TRBJ1-6; D possibly corresponds to TRBD1 (5 bases). V gave up 1 base and J gave up 3 bases, with 13 bases separating them. This CDR3 region has 17 residues. From germline, CDR1 is SGHDN and CDR2 FVKESK. In DNA form, the CDR3 reads TGTGCCAGCAGCCAAGTACTCGACAGCCTCTATAATTCACCCCTCCACTTT. It is translated as CASSQVLDSLYNSPLHF.